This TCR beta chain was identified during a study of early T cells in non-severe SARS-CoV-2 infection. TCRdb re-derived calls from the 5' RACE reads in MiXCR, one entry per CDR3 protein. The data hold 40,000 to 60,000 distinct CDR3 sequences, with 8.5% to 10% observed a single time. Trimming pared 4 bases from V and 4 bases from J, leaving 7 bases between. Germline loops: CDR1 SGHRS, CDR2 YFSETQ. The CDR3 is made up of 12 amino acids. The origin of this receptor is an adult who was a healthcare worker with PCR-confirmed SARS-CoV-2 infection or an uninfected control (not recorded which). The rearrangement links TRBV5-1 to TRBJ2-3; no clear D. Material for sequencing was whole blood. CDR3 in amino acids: CASSISADTQYF. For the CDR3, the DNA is TGCGCCAGCAGCATCAGCGCAGATACGCAGTATTTT.